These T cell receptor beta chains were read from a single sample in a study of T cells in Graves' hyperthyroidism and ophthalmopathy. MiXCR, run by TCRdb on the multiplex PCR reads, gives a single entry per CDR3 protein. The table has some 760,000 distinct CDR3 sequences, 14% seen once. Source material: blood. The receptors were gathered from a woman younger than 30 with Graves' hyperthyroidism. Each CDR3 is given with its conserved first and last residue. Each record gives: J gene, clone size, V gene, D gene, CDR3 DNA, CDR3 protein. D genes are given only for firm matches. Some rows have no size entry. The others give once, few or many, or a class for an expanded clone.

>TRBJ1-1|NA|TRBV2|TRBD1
TGTGCCAGCAGTGGAGCCGGGACAGAGGGGAACACTGAAGCTTTCTTT
CASSGAGTEGNTEAFF
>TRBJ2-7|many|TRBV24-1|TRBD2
TGTGCCGCCGGACGCCCAGCGGGACTTCTTCACGAGCAGTACTTC
CAAGRPAGLLHEQYF
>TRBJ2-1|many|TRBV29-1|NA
TGCAGCGTTGCGGCTAGTTACAATGAGCAGTTCTTC
CSVAASYNEQFF
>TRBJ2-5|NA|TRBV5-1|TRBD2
TGCGCCAGCAGCTACGGACTAGCGGGAGGGCCGGGCCAAGAGACCCAGTACTTC
CASSYGLAGGPGQETQYF
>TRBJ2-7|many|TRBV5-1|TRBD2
TGCGCCAGCAGCACTCGACTAGCGGGGAACGCCTACGAGCAGTACTTC
CASSTRLAGNAYEQYF
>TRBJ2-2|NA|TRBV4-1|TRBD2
TGCGCCAGCAGCCAAGTCCTCCTAGCGGGAGGTCGCCCCGGGGAGCTGTTTTTT
CASSQVLLAGGRPGELFF
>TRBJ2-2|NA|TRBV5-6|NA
TGTGCCAGCAGCTTTCTTTCGGGGTCAGCCGGGGAGCTGTTTTTT
CASSFLSGSAGELFF
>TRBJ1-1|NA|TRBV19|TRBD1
TGTGCCAGTAATACGGGACAGAGAAACACTGAAGCTTTCTTT
CASNTGQRNTEAFF
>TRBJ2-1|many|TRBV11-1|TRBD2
TGTGCCAGCAAGCGGGGGTCGCGTGAGCAGTTCTTC
CASKRGSREQFF
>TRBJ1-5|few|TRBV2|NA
TGTGCCAGCAGCTATACGGGACGGCTCAATCAGCCCCAGCATTTT
CASSYTGRLNQPQHF
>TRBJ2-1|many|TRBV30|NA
TGTGCCTGGAGTTCAGCGCCGACTTACTCCTACAATGAGCAGTTCTTC
CAWSSAPTYSYNEQFF
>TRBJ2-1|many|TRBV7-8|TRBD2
TGTGCCAGCAGCTTGGCGCTAGCGGGAGAAGGGGCGTCGTCCTACAATGAGCAGTTCTTC
CASSLALAGEGASSYNEQFF
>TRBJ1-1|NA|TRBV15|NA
TGTGCCACCAGCAGAGATCCGAGTAACACTGAAGCTTTCTTT
CATSRDPSNTEAFF
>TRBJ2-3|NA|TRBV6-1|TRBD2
TGTGCCAGCACCCCCGGGGGGAGCAGTACAGATACGCAGTATTTT
CASTPGGSSTDTQYF
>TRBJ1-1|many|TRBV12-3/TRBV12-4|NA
TGTGCCAGCAGTCCCAGACAGACCCTGGGCACTGAAGCTTTCTTT
CASSPRQTLGTEAFF
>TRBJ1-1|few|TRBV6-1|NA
TGTGCCAGCAGTGAAACAGGGATCACTGAAGCTTTCTTT
CASSETGITEAFF
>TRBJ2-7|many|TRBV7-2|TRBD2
TGTGCCAGCAGTTCACAAAGCGGGAACTCCTACGAGCAGTACTTC
CASSSQSGNSYEQYF
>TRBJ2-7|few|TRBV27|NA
TGTGCCAGCAGTCCGTACTACAGGGATCCCTACGAGCAGTACTTC
CASSPYYRDPYEQYF
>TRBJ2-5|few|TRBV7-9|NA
TGTGCCAGCAGCCCCCATGCTAGGGAGCAAGAGACCCAGTACTTC
CASSPHAREQETQYF
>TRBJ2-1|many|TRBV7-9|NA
TGTGCCAGCAGCCCCAGGGACGGGAGCTCCTACAATGAGCAGTTCTTC
CASSPRDGSSYNEQFF
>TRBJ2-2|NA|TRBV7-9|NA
TGTGCCAGCAGCACGACTAGGACGAACACCGGGGAGCTGTTTTTT
CASSTTRTNTGELFF
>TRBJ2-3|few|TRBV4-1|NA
TGCACCAGCAGCCAAGGGATTTCGGGACTGCAATTGGATACGCAGTATTTT
CTSSQGISGLQLDTQYF